A selection of T cell receptor beta chains follows, all from one sample in a study of regulatory T cells in long-lasting Graves disease. TCRdb passed the multiplex PCR reads through MiXCR, listing each CDR3 protein once. The sample yields some 450,000 distinct CDR3 sequences, approximately 16% seen once. The data also belong to a second study, concerning T cells in Graves' hyperthyroidism and ophthalmopathy.

The material sequenced was peripheral blood mononuclear cells (PBMCs), taken at new diagnosis, from a patient treated with antithyroid drugs. These receptors came from a woman aged 25 to 39 with Graves disease. The CDR3 runs from the conserved cysteine through the conserved F or W. D genes are given only for firm matches. Expanded clones are given a class, and other clones once, few, many or no size at all.

J,V,size,D,CDR3,DNA
TRBJ2-5,TRBV7-6,few,NA,CASSLEQRSEAQYF,TGTGCCAGCAGCTTAGAGCAGCGTAGCGAGGCCCAGTACTTC
TRBJ2-7,TRBV27,many,NA,CASRLGVGEQYF,TGTGCCAGCAGGCTCGGAGTGGGCGAGCAGTACTTC
TRBJ2-7,TRBV27,NA,TRBD1,CASRRQAGGYEQYF,TGTGCCAGCAGGAGACAGGCAGGGGGCTACGAGCAGTACTTC
TRBJ1-1,TRBV29-1,once,NA,CSVEGGSNTEAFF,TGCAGCGTTGAAGGGGGATCGAACACTGAAGCTTTCTTT
TRBJ2-3,TRBV29-1,NA,TRBD2,CSAGLLPGLAGAIPVTQYF,TGCAGCGCTGGCCTACTACCGGGACTAGCGGGAGCGATTCCTGTCACGCAGTATTTT
TRBJ2-7,TRBV19,many,TRBD1,CASSGGQRQYEQYF,TGTGCCAGTAGTGGGGGACAGCGACAGTACGAGCAGTACTTC
TRBJ2-7,TRBV19,NA,TRBD2,CASRPSGRSSYEQYF,TGTGCCAGTAGACCTAGCGGGAGGAGCTCCTACGAGCAGTACTTC
TRBJ2-7,TRBV6-1,many,TRBD2,CASSLPGLAGYEQYF,TGTGCCAGCAGTCTACCGGGACTAGCGGGTTACGAGCAGTACTTC
TRBJ1-6,TRBV27,NA,NA,CASSLKGGSPLHF,TGTGCCAGCAGCCTTAAAGGGGGTTCACCCCTCCACTTT
TRBJ1-1,TRBV14,many,NA,CASSQEGEGWNTEAFF,TGTGCCAGCAGCCAAGAAGGCGAAGGGTGGAACACTGAAGCTTTCTTT
TRBJ2-1,TRBV7-7,many,TRBD2,CASSPLAGGAVNEQFF,TGTGCTAGCAGCCCATTAGCGGGAGGCGCGGTCAATGAGCAGTTCTTC
TRBJ2-1,TRBV13,many,NA,CASSLRANEQFF,TGCGCCAGCAGCTTGAGGGCAAATGAGCAGTTCTTC
TRBJ2-4,TRBV20-1,many,NA,CSAPPGLADRGGIQYF,TGCAGTGCCCCCCCTGGACTAGCGGACAGGGGGGGCATTCAGTACTTC
TRBJ1-1,TRBV5-8,NA,TRBD1,CASSPDRSRLGAFF,TGTGCCAGCAGCCCGGACAGGTCTCGCTTAGGAGCTTTCTTT
TRBJ1-5,TRBV20-1,few,NA,CSARDPGQESYQPQHF,TGCAGTGCTAGAGATCCAGGCCAAGAATCTTATCAGCCCCAGCATTTT
TRBJ1-4,TRBV29-1,NA,NA,CSVRRGINEKLFF,TGCAGCGTCCGGAGGGGGATAAATGAAAAACTGTTTTTT
TRBJ2-7,TRBV10-3,many,NA,CAISEPDQEVEQYF,TGTGCCATCAGTGAGCCTGACCAAGAGGTCGAGCAGTACTTC
TRBJ2-1,TRBV7-3,few,TRBD2,CASSLMGGKRERGNEQFF,TGTGCCAGCAGCTTAATGGGGGGGAAGCGGGAGAGGGGCAATGAGCAGTTCTTC
TRBJ2-1,TRBV18,many,TRBD1,CASSVGQGASQQFF,TGTGCCAGCTCAGTCGGACAGGGGGCGAGCCAGCAGTTCTTC
TRBJ2-1,TRBV30,many,TRBD2,CAWSTGTSGSYNEQFF,TGTGCCTGGTCCACCGGGACTAGCGGTTCCTACAATGAGCAGTTCTTC
TRBJ2-1,TRBV11-2,many,NA,CASSLGEAYNEQFF,TGTGCCAGCAGCTTAGGGGAGGCCTACAATGAGCAGTTCTTC
TRBJ2-1,TRBV18,many,NA,CASSPGGPHNEQFF,TGTGCCAGCTCACCAGGGGGGCCACACAATGAGCAGTTCTTC
TRBJ2-1,TRBV11-1,many,TRBD2,CASSRGLAEGYGEQFF,TGTGCCAGCAGCCGCGGACTAGCAGAGGGGTACGGTGAGCAGTTCTTC
TRBJ2-7,TRBV28,many,TRBD2,CASSLFGGSYEQYF,TGTGCCAGCAGTTTATTCGGCGGGAGCTACGAGCAGTACTTC
TRBJ2-1,TRBV6-2/TRBV6-3,many,TRBD2,CASSRGLAVYNEQFF,TGTGCCAGCAGTAGGGGACTAGCGGTCTACAATGAGCAGTTCTTC
TRBJ2-1,TRBV11-2,many,TRBD1,CASSSPGQGPNEQFF,TGTGCCAGCAGCTCACCGGGACAGGGTCCGAATGAGCAGTTCTTC
TRBJ2-7,TRBV12-3/TRBV12-4,many,NA,CASSALSGLYEQYF,TGTGCCAGCAGTGCCCTAAGCGGGTTGTACGAGCAGTACTTC
TRBJ1-1,TRBV7-3,few,TRBD1,CASSSRTGERAFF,TGTGCCAGCAGCTCACGGACAGGGGAAAGGGCTTTCTTT
TRBJ2-7,TRBV6-1,NA,NA,CASSVGVSYEQYF,TGTGCCAGCAGTGTGGGCGTTAGTTACGAGCAGTACTTC
TRBJ2-7,TRBV6-2/TRBV6-3,many,TRBD1,CASSLDRDQDEQYF,TGTGCCAGCAGCCTGGACAGGGATCAGGACGAGCAGTACTTC
TRBJ1-3,TRBV28,many,TRBD1,CASSLPLAGQGNTIYF,TGTGCCAGCAGTTTACCCCTAGCGGGACAGGGAAACACCATATATTTT
TRBJ1-5,TRBV29-1,NA,NA,CSVSEGGGQPQHF,TGCAGCGTTTCCGAGGGGGGAGGTCAGCCCCAGCATTTT
TRBJ2-1,TRBV28,NA,TRBD2,CASSPRLAVRHYNEQFF,TGTGCCAGCAGTCCCCGGCTAGCGGTTAGGCACTACAATGAGCAGTTCTTC
TRBJ2-3,TRBV19,NA,NA,CASRRDDTQYF,TGTGCCAGTAGAAGGGACGATACGCAGTATTTT
TRBJ2-1,TRBV5-1,many,NA,CASSSPMSSYNEQFF,TGCGCCAGCAGCTCTCCTATGAGCTCCTACAATGAGCAGTTCTTC
TRBJ2-7,TRBV7-2,few,NA,CASSRKGTGFYEQYF,TGTGCCAGCAGCCGAAAGGGTACGGGATTTTACGAGCAGTACTTC
TRBJ2-7,TRBV7-9,many,TRBD2,CASSLAASGNEQYF,TGTGCCAGCAGCTTAGCGGCTAGCGGGAACGAGCAGTACTTC
TRBJ2-1,TRBV28,many,TRBD2,CASSPTGGSMNEQFF,TGTGCCAGCAGTCCCACTGGCGGGAGTATGAATGAGCAGTTCTTC
TRBJ1-3,TRBV29-1,few,TRBD1,CSVVGTGGNTIYF,TGCAGCGTTGTCGGGACAGGGGGAAACACCATATATTTT
TRBJ1-5,TRBV10-3,NA,TRBD1,CAISGQEGQPQHF,TGTGCCATAAGCGGACAGGAAGGGCAGCCCCAGCATTTT
TRBJ1-2,TRBV5-1,many,NA,CASSFLSSTDGYTF,TGCGCCAGCAGCTTTCTTTCCAGCACGGATGGCTACACCTTC
TRBJ1-1,TRBV20-1,many,TRBD1,CSAGQGTNTEAFF,TGCAGTGCTGGACAGGGCACGAACACTGAAGCTTTCTTT
TRBJ2-5,TRBV4-1,few,NA,CASSQDVQRGGPQETQYF,TGCGCCAGCAGCCAAGATGTTCAGCGTGGGGGCCCCCAAGAGACCCAGTACTTC
TRBJ1-5,TRBV24-1,many,NA,CATSAWDSNQPQHF,TGTGCCACCAGTGCGTGGGATAGCAATCAGCCCCAGCATTTT
TRBJ2-5,TRBV6-1,many,TRBD2,CASTRTSGTQETQYF,TGTGCCAGCACTAGGACTAGCGGGACACAAGAGACCCAGTACTTC
TRBJ2-6,TRBV5-5,few,NA,CASSLIRANVLTF,TGTGCCAGCAGCTTAATCAGGGCCAACGTCCTGACTTTC
TRBJ2-5,TRBV6-2/TRBV6-3,many,NA,CASSYGSLGAETQYF,TGTGCCAGCAGTTACGGGTCTTTGGGGGCAGAGACCCAGTACTTC
TRBJ2-1,TRBV6-9,many,NA,CASSLDFGYYNEQFF,TGTGCCAGCAGTTTGGACTTTGGTTACTACAATGAGCAGTTCTTC
TRBJ2-5,TRBV18,NA,NA,CASSPGVGRETQYF,TGTGCCAGCTCACCCGGAGTTGGCCGGGAGACCCAGTACTTC
TRBJ1-6,TRBV18,few,TRBD1,CASSRNPNLRGRGDSPLHF,TGTGCCAGCTCACGAAACCCAAATTTAAGGGGGCGAGGTGATTCACCCCTCCACTTT
TRBJ1-5,TRBV6-6,many,NA,CASSYWGNQPQHF,TGTGCCAGCAGTTACTGGGGGAATCAGCCCCAGCATTTT
TRBJ2-3,TRBV6-5,few,TRBD1,CASSYVQGARNTQYF,TGTGCCAGCAGTTACGTACAGGGGGCGCGGAATACGCAGTATTTT
TRBJ2-5,TRBV7-9,few,NA,CASSLARVKKETQYF,TGTGCCAGCAGCTTAGCCAGGGTGAAGAAAGAGACCCAGTACTTC
TRBJ2-7,TRBV28,few,NA,CASSLFILGSYEQYF,TGTGCCAGCAGTTTATTTATTTTGGGGAGCTACGAGCAGTACTTC
TRBJ2-1,TRBV29-1,NA,TRBD2,CSFGRELYEQFF,TGCAGCTTCGGGAGGGAGTTGTATGAGCAGTTCTTC
TRBJ1-1,TRBV7-9,many,NA,CASSLVPDTEAFF,TGTGCCAGCAGCTTAGTTCCTGACACTGAAGCTTTCTTT
TRBJ1-1,TRBV28,many,NA,CATSDGNTEAFF,TGTGCCACCTCCGACGGCAACACTGAAGCTTTCTTT